This T cell receptor (beta chain) was found in a study of cytomegalovirus exposure and HLA in healthy donors. General observations from the study: The authors considered a cluster of highly shared sequence variants likely to be a sequencing artifact. Within an earlier analysis, most TCR beta V segments proved productive either about 87% or about 30% of the time. Researchers catalogued roughly 150 TCR beta chains as cytomegalovirus-associated.

The PCR was carried out with 60 Vbeta primers and 13 Jbeta primers. The method was immunoSEQ multiplex PCR; TCRdb's version includes in-frame clones alone and lacks a portion of them. The sample includes more than 140,000 clones, almost 85% of them seen just once. The CDR3 totals 15 residues. Germline V gene lookup returns CDR1 SGHAT and CDR2 FQNNGV. V lost 5 bases, J lost 1 base, and 12 bases lay in between. This clone is a singleton in its sample. Its antigen remains unidentified. V is TRBV11-2 and J is TRBJ1-5, with D unclear. Sequenced input: PBMCs. The TCR comes from a young man in good health and CMV-seropositive. CDR3 sequence (DNA): TGTGCCAGCAGCCCCCTCGGGAACAGCAATCAGCCCCAGCATTTT. It translates to CASSPLGNSNQPQHF.